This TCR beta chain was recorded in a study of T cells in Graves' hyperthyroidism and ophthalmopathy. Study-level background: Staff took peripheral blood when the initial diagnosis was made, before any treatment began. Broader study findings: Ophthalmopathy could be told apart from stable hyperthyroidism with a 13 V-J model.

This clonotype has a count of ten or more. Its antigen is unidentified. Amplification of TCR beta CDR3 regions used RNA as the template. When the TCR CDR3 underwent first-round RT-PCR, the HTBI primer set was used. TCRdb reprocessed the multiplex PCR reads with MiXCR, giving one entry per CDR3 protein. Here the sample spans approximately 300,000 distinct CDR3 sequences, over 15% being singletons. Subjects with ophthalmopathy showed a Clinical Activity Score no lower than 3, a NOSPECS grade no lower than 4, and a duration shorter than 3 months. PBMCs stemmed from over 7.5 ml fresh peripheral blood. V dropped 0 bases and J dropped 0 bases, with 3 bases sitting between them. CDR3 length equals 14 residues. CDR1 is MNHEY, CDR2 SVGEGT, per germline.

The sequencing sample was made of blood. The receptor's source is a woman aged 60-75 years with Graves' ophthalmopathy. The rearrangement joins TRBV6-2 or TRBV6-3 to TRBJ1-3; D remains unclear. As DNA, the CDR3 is TGTGCCAGCAGTTACTCGGGCTCTGGAAACACCATATATTTT. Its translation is CASSYSGSGNTIYF.